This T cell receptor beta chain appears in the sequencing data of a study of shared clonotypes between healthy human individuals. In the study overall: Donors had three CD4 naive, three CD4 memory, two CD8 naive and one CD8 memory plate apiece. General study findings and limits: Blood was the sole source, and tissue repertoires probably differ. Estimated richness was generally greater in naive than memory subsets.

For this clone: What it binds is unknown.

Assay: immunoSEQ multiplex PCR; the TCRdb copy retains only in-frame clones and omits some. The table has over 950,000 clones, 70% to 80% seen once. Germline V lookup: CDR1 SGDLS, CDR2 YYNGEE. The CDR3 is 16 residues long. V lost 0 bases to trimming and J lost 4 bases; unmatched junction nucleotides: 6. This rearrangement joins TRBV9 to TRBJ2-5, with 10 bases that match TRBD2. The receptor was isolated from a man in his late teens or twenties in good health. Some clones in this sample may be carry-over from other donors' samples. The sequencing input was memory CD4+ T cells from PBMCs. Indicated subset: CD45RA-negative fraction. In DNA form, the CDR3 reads TGTGCCAGCAGCGTAGGGGCCAGCGGGAGGGGAGAGACCCAGTACTTC. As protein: CASSVGASGRGETQYF.